The rows below give T cell receptor beta chains drawn from one sample of a study of identical twins. TCRdb reprocessed the 5' RACE reads via MiXCR and lists one record per CDR3 protein. The top ten hold around 1.5% of the sample, which has 750,000 to 950,000 distinct CDR3 sequences, 9% to 15% seen once. The same sample was also used in a study of yellow fever vaccine responses in identical twins.

The specimen was PBMCs. The receptors derive from a woman younger than 35 in good health. CDR3s include the opening cysteine and the closing phenylalanine or tryptophan. The D gene is left open where the match is weak. Where a row states a size, it is once, few, many or the class of an expanded clone; other rows omit it.

D gene | J gene | clone size | V gene | CDR3 protein | CDR3 DNA
. | TRBJ2-1 | . | TRBV11-2 | CASSSRTGGTYNEQFF | TGTGCCAGCAGCTCGCGGACAGGAGGGACCTACAATGAGCAGTTCTTC
. | TRBJ1-2 | many | TRBV12-3/TRBV12-4 | CASSISGTLYGYTF | TGTGCCAGCAGTATCTCCGGGACCCTCTATGGCTACACCTTC
. | TRBJ2-2 | . | TRBV10-3 | CAITTTTGELFF | TGTGCCATAACGACAACCACCGGGGAGCTGTTTTTT
. | TRBJ2-4 | few | TRBV10-2 | CASSGIELAKNIQYF | TGCGCCAGCAGCGGGATCGAGCTAGCCAAAAACATTCAGTACTTC
. | TRBJ2-1 | . | TRBV12-3/TRBV12-4 | CASSLVPASGRSDEQFF | TGTGCCAGCAGTTTAGTGCCCGCCAGCGGGCGGAGCGATGAGCAGTTCTTC
. | TRBJ1-4 | many | TRBV11-2 | CASSRNNEKLFF | TGTGCCAGCAGCCGGAATAATGAAAAACTGTTTTTT
. | TRBJ1-2 | few | TRBV7-2 | CASSLEVGINYGYTF | TGTGCCAGCAGCTTAGAAGTGGGAATAAACTATGGCTACACCTTC
TRBD2 | TRBJ2-5 | few | TRBV7-9 | CASSFTGGGALETQYF | TGTGCCAGCAGCTTTACCGGCGGGGGGGCCTTGGAGACCCAGTACTTC
. | TRBJ1-2 | few | TRBV4-1 | CASSQDRGYTF | TGCGCCAGCAGCCAAGATCGAGGCTACACCTTC
. | TRBJ2-3 | few | TRBV20-1 | CSARVYGGPSTDTQYF | TGCAGTGCTAGAGTCTACGGCGGGCCGAGCACAGATACGCAGTATTTT
. | TRBJ2-3 | . | TRBV18 | CASSPPNRETDTQYF | TGTGCCAGCTCACCACCGAACAGGGAGACAGATACGCAGTATTTT
TRBD2 | TRBJ2-1 | few | TRBV4-1 | CASSPGLAGLGREFF | TGCGCCAGCAGCCCGGGACTAGCGGGACTCGGGCGCGAGTTCTTC
TRBD1 | TRBJ2-3 | . | TRBV4-1 | CASSQERQGPDTQYF | TGCGCCAGCAGCCAAGAAAGACAGGGGCCAGATACGCAGTATTTT
. | TRBJ2-4 | few | TRBV15 | CATSRMDSLAKNIQYF | TGTGCCACCAGCAGAATGGACAGTTTAGCCAAAAACATTCAGTACTTC
. | TRBJ1-1 | few | TRBV5-1 | CASSLDPALGTEAFF | TGCGCCAGCAGCTTGGATCCAGCCTTGGGCACTGAAGCTTTCTTT
. | TRBJ2-5 | . | TRBV3-1 | CASRESGHQETQYF | TGTGCCAGCAGAGAGTCCGGGCACCAAGAGACCCAGTACTTC
TRBD1 | TRBJ1-5 | . | TRBV4-1 | CASSQKKGQFLQPQHF | TGCGCCAGCAGCCAAAAGAAGGGACAGTTCCTTCAGCCCCAGCATTTT
. | TRBJ2-1 | few | TRBV5-1 | CASSLDGGRVYNEQFF | TGCGCCAGCAGCTTGGATGGGGGAAGGGTATACAATGAGCAGTTCTTC
TRBD1 | TRBJ1-5 | . | TRBV2 | CASEGQGLQPQHF | TGTGCCAGCGAAGGACAGGGCTTACAGCCCCAGCATTTT
. | TRBJ2-1 | many | TRBV7-9 | CASSLQETIYNEQFF | TGTGCCAGCAGCTTACAAGAGACTATCTACAATGAGCAGTTCTTC
. | TRBJ2-3 | few | TRBV20-1 | CSVSWSTDTQYF | TGCAGTGTATCCTGGAGCACAGATACGCAGTATTTT
. | TRBJ2-7 | . | TRBV29-1 | CSVASPAYEQYF | TGCAGCGTTGCTAGTCCCGCCTACGAGCAGTACTTC
. | TRBJ2-7 | . | TRBV28 | CASRPGGGPNYEQYF | TGTGCCAGCAGACCAGGGGGAGGGCCTAACTACGAGCAGTACTTC
. | TRBJ1-1 | many | TRBV12-3/TRBV12-4 | CASRPRQFSAEAFF | TGTGCCAGCAGACCCAGACAGTTCAGCGCTGAAGCTTTCTTT
TRBD2 | TRBJ2-3 | . | TRBV4-1 | CASSPPGGREARTDTQYF | TGCGCCAGCAGCCCCCCGGGCGGGCGGGAGGCCCGCACAGATACGCAGTATTTT
TRBD1 | TRBJ1-4 | few | TRBV9 | CASSRDSLNEKLFF | TGTGCCAGCAGCCGGGACAGTTTGAATGAAAAACTGTTTTTT
. | TRBJ2-3 | few | TRBV7-8 | CASSNSYTDTQYF | TGTGCCAGCAGCAACTCTTACACAGATACGCAGTATTTT
. | TRBJ1-1 | few | TRBV5-1 | CASSPGTYGLGAFF | TGCGCCAGCAGCCCGGGTACCTACGGATTGGGGGCTTTCTTT
. | TRBJ2-3 | . | TRBV12-3/TRBV12-4 | CASSLAEIPDTQYF | TGTGCCAGCAGTTTAGCGGAGATTCCAGATACGCAGTATTTT
. | TRBJ1-1 | few | TRBV6-1 | CASSRGSTLDAFF | TGTGCCAGCAGTAGGGGTTCAACCCTTGACGCTTTCTTT
. | TRBJ2-1 | few | TRBV29-1 | CSVTPFDSAANEQFF | TGCAGCGTCACACCCTTTGACTCCGCCGCCAATGAGCAGTTCTTC
. | TRBJ1-4 | few | TRBV3-1 | CASSQPTSLRTNEKLFF | TGTGCCAGCAGCCAACCAACATCCCTTAGAACTAATGAAAAACTGTTTTTT
. | TRBJ1-4 | . | TRBV4-1 | CASRAVGARDEKLFF | TGCGCCAGCAGGGCCGTCGGGGCTCGAGATGAAAAACTGTTTTTT
TRBD2 | TRBJ2-7 | many | TRBV12-3/TRBV12-4 | CASPTKPGGRPYEQYF | TGTGCCAGCCCGACTAAACCTGGCGGGAGACCCTACGAGCAGTACTTC
. | TRBJ1-1 | many | TRBV29-1 | CSVRTGGAEAFF | TGCAGCGTTCGAACGGGGGGGGCTGAAGCTTTCTTT
. | TRBJ1-5 | . | TRBV2 | CASKRDTNQPQHF | TGTGCCAGCAAGCGGGACACTAATCAGCCCCAGCATTTT
. | TRBJ1-2 | many | TRBV12-3/TRBV12-4 | CASSLYRNYGYTF | TGTGCCAGCAGTTTATACCGAAACTATGGCTACACCTTC
TRBD1 | TRBJ2-3 | . | TRBV29-1 | CSVGERTGPGGTQYF | TGCAGCGTTGGAGAGAGGACAGGCCCTGGGGGTACGCAGTATTTT
. | TRBJ2-3 | many | TRBV7-3 | CASSPTGLTDTQYF | TGTGCCAGCAGTCCTACAGGGCTCACAGATACGCAGTATTTT
. | TRBJ2-2 | . | TRBV20-1 | CSVQKGHNTGELFF | TGCAGTGTACAGAAAGGGCATAACACCGGGGAGCTGTTTTTT
. | TRBJ2-3 | once | TRBV12-3/TRBV12-4 | CASSFRGTFTTDTQYF | TGTGCCAGCAGTTTTCGAGGGACCTTTACCACAGATACGCAGTATTTT
TRBD1 | TRBJ1-5 | few | TRBV5-1 | CASSLSGTAHGPQHF | TGCGCCAGCAGCTTGTCCGGGACAGCCCATGGGCCCCAGCATTTT
TRBD1 | TRBJ1-1 | . | TRBV25-1 | CASSVGQGRTFF | TGTGCCAGCAGTGTCGGACAGGGTAGGACTTTCTTT
TRBD2 | TRBJ2-5 | . | TRBV4-1 | CASSQDPTSAMETQYF | TGCGCCAGCAGCCAAGACCCGACTAGCGCCATGGAGACCCAGTACTTC
TRBD1 | TRBJ1-2 | . | TRBV12-3/TRBV12-4 | CASNQGAHGYTF | TGTGCCAGCAACCAGGGGGCCCATGGCTACACCTTC